This TCR beta chain was sequenced for a study of shared clonotypes between healthy human individuals (TCRdb year 2020). Looking at the study overall: A couple of women and a few men aged 18 to 49 years were included in the cohort. Between about 0.8 and 9 billion PBMCs per donor were obtained by leukapheresis. For each donor, CD4 naive and CD4 memory were each given three plates, CD8 naive was given two plates, and CD8 memory was given one plate. The study deeply sequenced blood TCR repertoires of about 5 healthy adults to estimate repertoire size and the extent of clonotype sharing between individuals. To increase sequencing depth and limit assay-specific biases, TCR repertoire library preparation and sequencing were carried out by different laboratories using diverse techniques.

Turning to this clone: The antigen it recognizes is unknown. Base quality data are lacking; no much larger clone is found one base away.

Healthy HIV-negative adults with no recently reported acute infections or vaccinations were included as donors. All donors were Caucasian adults living in Nashville, Tennessee, USA. Magnetic negative selection was used to enrich CD4+ T cells, after which naive cells were positively selected on CD45RA and the negative fraction became the memory subset. Blood was collected by leukapheresis, and PBMCs were isolated by Ficoll-Histopaque density gradient centrifugation and then cryopreserved in liquid nitrogen vapor phase. Analytical flow cytometry was used to check the purity and quantity of every magnetically sorted T cell population. Genomic DNA was isolated from every sorted fraction and measured by UV absorbance on a Nanodrop 2000c. What the study reported, not specific to this receptor: Rarefaction of sorted-subset datasets indicated incomplete sequencing despite the large sequencing depth. Compared with non-shared clonotypes, the clonotypes found in all four sorted-subset donors had higher generation probabilities. Based on pairwise subsampling, the degree of clonotype sharing among donors was expected to be affected by sequencing depth. Sampling was restricted to blood, and TCR repertoires in tissues likely differ from the TCR repertoires found in blood. The genetic and exposure-history diversity represented was limited by the small number of donors. Estimated clonotype richness was generally larger for naive than for memory subsets. Across four donors, 5% to 6% of naive CD4, over 3% of naive CD8, roughly 2.3% of memory CD4, and 0.4% of memory CD8 clonotypes were shared.

Using the deep immunoSEQ assay, TCR CDR3 regions were amplified from genomic DNA by multiplex PCR. Genomic DNA extracted from each cell subset was distributed evenly over all wells of several immunoSEQ 96-well plates, and each plate served as one replicate. Each replicate PCR for sorted subsets received about 0.2 ug genomic DNA, equal to tens of thousands of T cell genomes. The purified libraries were quantified using a Qubit 3.0 fluorometer, sized with a Bioanalyzer 2100, and then quantified again using the KAPA Library Quantification kit. A separate single-read 150-cycle Illumina NextSeq 550 flow cell was used to sequence each immunoSEQ 96-well plate. The authors' analysis ran thus. Because only junctional sequences without quality scores were contained in the immunoSEQ output, filtering matching that applied to full-length reads could not be performed. Sequences were annotated with PyIR, a Python wrapper for IgBLAST v1.9, using IMGT germline references to assign V/J genes and CDR3. Reads were filtered out if the reads had weak V/J assignments (E-value above 1e-6), no CDR3, stop codons, out-of-frame junctions, or ambiguous translated residues. V3J clonotypes were defined as sequences sharing an identical inferred V gene, J gene, and CDR3 amino acid sequence. Percentage overlap between repertoires was calculated by dividing the number of shared unique clonotypes by the size of the smaller repertoire. RTK rarefaction, the Chao1 estimator, and Recon v2.1 estimates of unobserved clonotypes were used to assess repertoire richness. Generation probabilities for all TCRbeta clonotypes obtained by the gDNA method from a handful of donors were computed using OLGA. Sourced from immuneACCESS, this table was stored by TCRdb with only in-frame sequences that have V and J called. A share of the clones is absent; for the studies checked, an unresolved V gene accounts for under half, and the remainder has no known explanation. That table furnishes V, J and clone size, whereas the DNA furnished D and trimming. Present in this sample are some 300,000 clones, roughly 70% of which were seen just once. The top ten clones comprise 10% of the sample.

Trimming takes 6 bases off V and 9 bases off J; junction bases not matched to a gene: 12. The CDR3 measures 15 amino acids from cysteine to phenylalanine. CDR3 DNA only is kept here, 45 bases in frame from base 1. CDR1 and CDR2 are read off the germline V gene as MNHNS and SASEGT. The chain links TRBV6-1 with TRBJ2-1, with TRBD1 identical over 9 junction bases. This clonotype was obtained from a man aged 30 to 39 in good health. The source material was memory CD4+ T cells sorted from blood. The cell subset or site label, as the study defines it: CD45RA-negative fraction. The CDR3 region: CASRDRGTFLIEQFF. The DNA sequence is given as TGTGCCAGCAGAGACAGGGGGACTTTTTTGATTGAGCAGTTCTTC.